This is a list of T cell receptor beta chains from one sample in a study of T-cell memory formation after mild COVID-19. TCRdb called the 5' RACE reads again in MiXCR, with one record for every CDR3 protein. This table holds hundreds of thousands of distinct CDR3 sequences, roughly 15% found once. The sequenced sample consisted of PBMCs or a T cell subset sorted from them (not recorded which). These receptors all come from a man aged 18 to 35 who had mild COVID-19 (a few samples of this study predate the infection). Cell type and time point are not known. The CDR3 runs from the conserved cysteine through the conserved F or W. The D gene is left open where the match is weak. Size is stated for part of the rows, as once, few or many counts, or as a class when the clone is expanded.

D gene | J gene | V gene | clone size | CDR3 protein | CDR3 DNA
NA | TRBJ1-1 | TRBV20-1 | NA | CSARRGFGTEAFF | TGCAGTGCTAGAAGAGGGTTTGGCACTGAAGCTTTCTTT
TRBD2 | TRBJ2-1 | TRBV7-2 | NA | CASSASIAGGRGKVF | TGTGCCAGCAGCGCTAGCATAGCGGGGGGCCGGGGCAAGGTCTTC
NA | TRBJ2-5 | TRBV11-2 | many | CASSLSQVETQYF | TGTGCCAGCAGCTTGAGTCAGGTGGAGACCCAGTACTTC
NA | TRBJ1-1 | TRBV3-1 | NA | CASSPAGAEAFF | TGTGCCAGCAGCCCGGCTGGGGCTGAAGCTTTCTTT
NA | TRBJ1-1 | TRBV7-2 | NA | CAATRGLGTEAFF | TGTGCCGCTACACGGGGGCTCGGCACTGAAGCTTTCTTT
NA | TRBJ2-3 | TRBV20-1 | many | CSASDLVTDTQYF | TGCAGTGCTAGTGATCTAGTCACAGATACGCAGTATTTT
TRBD1 | TRBJ2-3 | TRBV5-1 | many | CASSRTTGVVTDTQYF | TGCGCCAGCAGCCGAACGACAGGGGTTGTGACAGATACGCAGTATTTT
TRBD2 | TRBJ2-2 | TRBV29-1 | few | CSVGLAGGNTGELFF | TGCAGCGTCGGACTAGCGGGGGGGAACACCGGGGAGCTGTTTTTT
NA | TRBJ2-6 | TRBV19 | NA | CAGRSSGANVLTF | TGTGCGGGGAGGAGCTCTGGGGCCAACGTCCTGACTTTC
NA | TRBJ1-1 | TRBV7-8 | NA | CASSLGHLNTEAFF | TGTGCCAGCAGCTTAGGACATTTGAACACTGAAGCTTTCTTT
TRBD2 | TRBJ2-1 | TRBV20-1 | NA | CSAITGTSALNEQFF | TGCAGTGCTATAACCGGGACTAGCGCGCTCAATGAGCAGTTCTTC
NA | TRBJ1-5 | TRBV5-8 | few | CASSLEDASRRNQPQHF | TGTGCCAGCAGCTTAGAGGACGCATCCCGGAGAAATCAGCCCCAGCATTTT
TRBD1 | TRBJ1-6 | TRBV12-3/TRBV12-4 | NA | CASSLRTGSYNSPLHF | TGTGCCAGCAGCTTGCGGACAGGATCCTATAATTCACCCCTCCACTTT
NA | TRBJ1-1 | TRBV7-3 | few | CASSILGGTEAFF | TGTGCCAGCTCCATTCTGGGGGGGACTGAAGCTTTCTTT
TRBD1 | TRBJ1-1 | TRBV4-1 | many | CASSHEREGAWSTEAFF | TGCGCCAGCAGCCATGAAAGGGAGGGGGCTTGGAGCACTGAAGCTTTCTTT
TRBD2 | TRBJ2-4 | TRBV4-2 | NA | CASSQGYSGENIQYF | TGTGCCAGCAGCCAAGGGTATAGCGGGGAAAACATTCAGTACTTC
NA | TRBJ1-5 | TRBV29-1 | many | CSVVEALNQPQHF | TGCAGCGTTGTTGAGGCCTTAAATCAGCCCCAGCATTTT
TRBD1 | TRBJ2-7 | TRBV4-3 | few | CASSQDPGQGLREQYF | TGCGCCAGCAGCCAAGATCCGGGACAGGGGTTGCGGGAGCAGTACTTC
NA | TRBJ2-5 | TRBV9 | NA | CASSVGRTQETQYF | TGTGCCAGCAGCGTAGGACGAACCCAAGAGACCCAGTACTTC
NA | TRBJ2-7 | TRBV27 | many | CASREAQPPYEQYF | TGTGCCAGCCGAGAAGCGCAGCCACCCTACGAGCAGTACTTC
NA | TRBJ1-1 | TRBV25-1 | few | CASSGARKAFF | TGTGCCAGCAGTGGGGCCCGGAAAGCTTTCTTT
TRBD1 | TRBJ1-2 | TRBV3-1 | few | CASSPGSGTGLNYGYTF | TGTGCCAGCAGCCCGGGATCCGGGACAGGACTTAACTATGGCTACACCTTC
NA | TRBJ1-1 | TRBV10-3 | few | CAISERMVGTEAFF | TGTGCCATCAGTGAGCGGATGGTGGGGACTGAAGCTTTCTTT
NA | TRBJ1-5 | TRBV5-1 | NA | CASSLAGGPGQPQHF | TGCGCCAGCAGCTTGGCCGGGGGTCCGGGGCAGCCCCAGCATTTT
NA | TRBJ1-4 | TRBV20-1 | few | CSAGAAATNEKLFF | TGCAGTGCGGGAGCCGCCGCAACTAATGAAAAACTGTTTTTT
NA | TRBJ2-1 | TRBV6-5 | few | CASSRGLSSYNEQFF | TGTGCCAGCAGCCGGGGACTGAGCTCCTACAATGAGCAGTTCTTC
NA | TRBJ1-1 | TRBV5-1 | few | CASSINANTEAFF | TGCGCCAGCAGCATCAATGCGAACACTGAAGCTTTCTTT
TRBD2 | TRBJ2-3 | TRBV6-6 | NA | CASRRSGGTDTQYF | TGTGCCAGCAGGCGTAGCGGGGGCACAGATACGCAGTATTTT
NA | TRBJ1-2 | TRBV5-8 | few | CASSTWGGGSQGYTF | TGTGCCAGCAGCACATGGGGCGGCGGATCGCAGGGCTACACCTTC
NA | TRBJ1-2 | TRBV6-5 | NA | CASWAPQKGGYTF | TGTGCCAGCTGGGCACCTCAAAAAGGTGGCTACACCTTC
NA | TRBJ1-1 | TRBV5-1 | many | CASSLERDTEAFF | TGCGCCAGCAGCTTGGAACGGGACACTGAAGCTTTCTTT
NA | TRBJ2-3 | TRBV7-9 | NA | CASSLASGTQYF | TGTGCCAGCAGCTTAGCTTCGGGTACGCAGTATTTT
NA | TRBJ1-1 | TRBV4-1 | few | CASSQDRREQAFF | TGCGCCAGCAGCCAAGATCGGAGGGAACAAGCTTTCTTT
NA | TRBJ2-7 | TRBV29-1 | NA | CSVEVRADEQYF | TGCAGCGTTGAAGTTCGGGCAGACGAGCAGTACTTC
TRBD2 | TRBJ2-2 | TRBV20-1 | NA | CSATGGAGELFF | TGCAGTGCAACCGGGGGGGCCGGGGAGCTGTTTTTT
NA | TRBJ1-1 | TRBV10-3 | few | CAISAEGDRTEAFF | TGTGCCATCAGTGCGGAAGGGGATAGGACTGAAGCTTTCTTT
NA | TRBJ1-1 | TRBV5-4 | NA | CASSRDNRGTEAFF | TGTGCCAGCAGCCGGGACAATAGGGGCACTGAAGCTTTCTTT
NA | TRBJ2-3 | TRBV12-3/TRBV12-4 | few | CASRQTVSTDTQYF | TGTGCCAGCAGGCAGACCGTTAGCACAGATACGCAGTATTTT
NA | TRBJ2-5 | TRBV5-1 | NA | CASSFRGTDQETQYF | TGCGCCAGCAGCTTTCGCGGGACAGACCAAGAGACCCAGTACTTC
NA | TRBJ2-5 | TRBV10-3 | few | CAISEGGTGGQTQYF | TGTGCCATCAGTGAAGGGGGTACAGGTGGCCAGACCCAGTACTTC